These T cell receptor beta chains were read from a single sample in a study of PD-1 blockade in classical Hodgkin lymphoma. TCRdb's table, derived via immunoSEQ multiplex PCR, lists solely in-frame clones and lacks some. The sample includes about 30,000 clones, more than 85% of them seen just once. Sequencing was carried out using peripheral blood mononuclear cells (PBMCs). Receptors originate from a human donor with classical Hodgkin lymphoma. The CDR3 runs from the conserved cysteine through the conserved F or W. The order of the fields is CDR3 length, V gene, D gene, J gene, clone size, CDR3 protein, CDR3 DNA. The D gene is left open where the match is weak. Rows may omit the clone size; those that give it use once, few, many or a size class.

15	TRBV7-6	TRBD2	TRBJ2-1	.	CASSWTSGTYNEQFF	TGTGCCAGCAGCTGGACTAGCGGGACCTACAATGAGCAGTTCTTC
12	TRBV28	.	TRBJ1-2	.	CASTSPPDGYTF	TGTGCCAGCACCTCACCTCCGGATGGCTACACCTTC
14	TRBV28	.	TRBJ2-4	.	CASTSDLAKNIQYF	TGTGCCAGCACTTCAGACCTAGCCAAAAACATTCAGTACTTC
16	TRBV5-1	TRBD2	TRBJ2-7	.	CASSLELAGEGGEQYF	TGCGCCAGCAGCTTGGAGCTAGCGGGAGAAGGAGGCGAGCAGTACTTC
14	TRBV27	.	TRBJ2-3	.	CASSVWAFTDTQYF	TGTGCCAGCAGTGTATGGGCTTTCACAGATACGCAGTATTTT
16	TRBV10-2	TRBD2	TRBJ2-3	.	CASSESGGGGTDTQYF	TGCGCCAGCAGTGAGAGCGGGGGCGGGGGCACAGATACGCAGTATTTT
15	TRBV5-4	.	TRBJ2-3	.	CASSPGSTGTDTQYF	TGTGCCAGCAGCCCCGGGAGCACGGGCACAGATACGCAGTATTTT
16	TRBV6-6	TRBD2	TRBJ2-3	.	CASSSTPGRGADTQYF	TGTGCCAGCAGTTCAACGCCGGGACGGGGGGCAGATACGCAGTATTTT
12	TRBV21-1	.	TRBJ2-5	few	CASSKAGETQYF	TGTGCCAGCAGCAAAGCGGGAGAGACCCAGTACTTC
17	TRBV28	TRBD2	TRBJ2-1	.	CASSFLDGTSGRNEQFF	TGTGCCAGCAGTTTTCTCGACGGGACTAGCGGGAGGAATGAGCAGTTCTTC
14	TRBV7-2	TRBD1	TRBJ1-1	.	CASSPTGGVTEAFF	TGTGCCAGCAGCCCGACAGGGGGAGTCACTGAAGCTTTCTTT
16	TRBV7-8	.	TRBJ2-7	.	CASSVTSGEGGYEQYF	TGTGCCAGCAGCGTAACATCAGGGGAAGGGGGCTACGAGCAGTACTTC
15	TRBV5-1	TRBD1	TRBJ2-3	.	CASSPPGTGGDTQYF	TGCGCCAGCAGCCCCCCCGGGACAGGGGGAGATACGCAGTATTTT
15	TRBV18	.	TRBJ2-3	.	CASSARDSRADTQYF	TGTGCCAGCTCAGCACGGGACTCTAGGGCTGATACGCAGTATTTT
13	TRBV19	.	TRBJ1-2	.	CASSPDSFYGYTF	TGTGCCAGTAGTCCCGACAGTTTCTATGGCTACACCTTC
16	TRBV18	TRBD1	TRBJ1-6	.	CASSPYRGLDNSPLHF	TGTGCCAGCTCACCATACAGGGGGCTGGATAATTCACCCCTCCACTTT
13	TRBV6-5	.	TRBJ1-1	.	CASTYGQNTEAFF	TGTGCCAGCACGTACGGACAGAACACTGAAGCTTTCTTT
14	TRBV5-1	.	TRBJ1-5	.	CASSLDRGNQPQHF	TGCGCCAGCAGCTTGGACAGGGGCAATCAGCCCCAGCATTTT
14	TRBV19	TRBD1	TRBJ1-1	once	CASATGLMNTEAFF	TGTGCCAGTGCGACAGGGTTGATGAACACTGAAGCTTTCTTT
14	TRBV19	TRBD1	TRBJ1-5	.	CASSPQQGNQPQHF	TGTGCCAGTAGTCCACAACAGGGGAATCAGCCCCAGCATTTT
15	TRBV7-6	.	TRBJ2-1	.	CASSPEVAWGNEQFF	TGTGCCAGCAGCCCCGAGGTAGCGTGGGGCAATGAGCAGTTCTTC
15	TRBV6-6	.	TRBJ1-2	.	CASRSTGRENYGYTF	TGTGCCAGCAGATCCACAGGGCGGGAAAACTATGGCTACACCTTC
15	TRBV5-4	TRBD2	TRBJ2-1	.	CASSLGREPFHEQFF	TGTGCCAGCAGCTTGGGGCGGGAGCCCTTCCATGAGCAGTTCTTC
17	TRBV19	.	TRBJ2-5	.	CASSPPPLGVYQETQYF	TGTGCCAGTAGCCCCCCACCCCTGGGAGTGTACCAAGAGACCCAGTACTTC
15	TRBV4-1	.	TRBJ2-1	.	CASSQDRARYNEQFF	TGCGCCAGCAGCCAAGATCGCGCACGTTACAATGAGCAGTTCTTC
11	TRBV7-2	.	TRBJ2-1	.	CASSTPVEQFF	TGTGCCAGCAGCACCCCGGTTGAGCAGTTCTTC
15	TRBV6-6	.	TRBJ2-3	.	CASRYSALVMDTQYF	TGTGCCAGCAGGTACTCGGCGCTAGTTATGGATACGCAGTATTTT
14	TRBV28	TRBD2	TRBJ2-1	.	CASSPGTSWNEQFF	TGTGCCAGCAGTCCGGGGACTAGCTGGAATGAGCAGTTCTTC
15	TRBV10-1	TRBD2	TRBJ2-1	.	CASSGGTSGYNEQFF	TGCGCCAGCAGTGGCGGGACTAGCGGATACAATGAGCAGTTCTTC
16	TRBV6-6	.	TRBJ2-7	.	CASSYSSPGTSYEQYF	TGTGCCAGCAGTTACTCGAGCCCCGGGACCTCCTACGAGCAGTACTTC
13	TRBV6-6	TRBD2	TRBJ2-4	.	CASRPPGGGIQYF	TGTGCCAGCAGACCCCCGGGAGGAGGCATTCAGTACTTC
15	TRBV28	TRBD2	TRBJ2-3	.	CASSPAGGRTDTQYF	TGTGCCAGCAGTCCTGCGGGAGGGCGTACAGATACGCAGTATTTT
14	TRBV6-5	.	TRBJ2-1	once	CASKGQGVWNEQFF	TGTGCCAGCAAAGGGCAGGGTGTGTGGAATGAGCAGTTCTTC
16	TRBV19	TRBD1	TRBJ2-5	.	CASSMDWTGGLETQYF	TGTGCCAGTAGTATGGACTGGACAGGGGGCTTAGAGACCCAGTACTTC
14	TRBV7-2	TRBD2	TRBJ2-5	.	CASRLGLAIETQYF	TGTGCCAGCAGGCTAGGACTAGCGATAGAGACCCAGTACTTC
13	TRBV5-4	TRBD1	TRBJ1-2	once	CASSSQGVDGYTF	TGTGCCAGCAGCTCACAGGGGGTTGATGGCTACACCTTC
14	TRBV7-9	.	TRBJ2-1	.	CASSALQGLDEQFF	TGTGCCAGCAGCGCACTACAGGGTTTGGATGAGCAGTTCTTC
13	TRBV28	.	TRBJ1-1	.	CASSPPRRSEAFF	TGTGCCAGCAGTCCTCCGCGGCGTTCTGAAGCTTTCTTT